Listed below are T cell receptor beta chains from one sample, sequenced in a study of human T cells and chemical hapten exposure. Using its own MiXCR run on the RACE reads, TCRdb lists one record per CDR3 protein. The sample carries approximately 41,000 distinct CDR3 sequences, about 4% recorded once. Sequencing was performed on whole blood, taken in connection with sensitization to the hapten diphenylcyclopropenone (DPC). The receptors come from a man in his forties or fifties with alopecia areata. Some clones in this sample may be carry-over from other donors' samples. Both conserved end residues are part of each CDR3. A D gene is named only where the DNA matches it firmly. Expanded clones are given a class, and other clones once, few, many or no size at all.

j_call	d_call	clone_size	v_call	cdr3_aa	cdr3_nt
TRBJ2-3	.	many	TRBV20-1	CSARLAGSTDTQYF	TGCAGTGCTAGGCTCGCGGGATCCACAGATACGCAGTATTTT
TRBJ2-3	.	many	TRBV6-1	CASSAAGRTDTQYF	TGTGCCAGCAGTGCGGCGGGACGCACAGATACGCAGTATTTT
TRBJ1-1	.	many	TRBV3-1	CASRGDPNTEAFF	TGTGCCAGCCGAGGGGACCCGAACACTGAAGCTTTCTTT
TRBJ2-7	.	many	TRBV20-1	CSAETTQTYEQYF	TGCAGTGCCGAGACAACGCAGACCTACGAGCAGTACTTC
TRBJ2-3	.	many	TRBV12-3/TRBV12-4	CASSTQTDTQYF	TGTGCCAGCAGTACCCAGACAGATACGCAGTATTTT
TRBJ2-2	.	many	TRBV20-1	CSAPTGSSTGELFF	TGCAGTGCCCCAACAGGGTCTAGCACCGGGGAGCTGTTTTTT
TRBJ2-7	.	.	TRBV19	CASVGPTNYEQYF	TGTGCCAGCGTGGGACCCACGAATTACGAGCAGTACTTC
TRBJ2-1	.	many	TRBV29-1	CTISTPETHNEQFF	TGCACCATCTCTACCCCGGAGACGCACAATGAGCAGTTCTTC
TRBJ1-6	.	many	TRBV28	CASSFQSSYNSPLHF	TGTGCCAGCAGTTTCCAGAGCTCCTATAATTCACCCCTCCACTTT
TRBJ1-1	.	.	TRBV6-6	CASSYSNTEAFF	TGTGCCAGCAGTTACTCGAACACTGAAGCTTTCTTT
TRBJ1-1	.	many	TRBV29-1	CSADSTGGTEAFF	TGCAGCGCTGATTCAACAGGTGGCACTGAAGCTTTCTTT
TRBJ2-1	TRBD2	few	TRBV29-1	CSVEVLAGVEQFF	TGCAGCGTTGAAGTGCTAGCGGGAGTTGAGCAGTTCTTC
TRBJ1-5	.	.	TRBV6-2/TRBV6-3	CASILNQPQHF	TGTGCCAGCATTTTGAATCAGCCCCAGCATTTT
TRBJ1-4	.	many	TRBV20-1	CSVTGETNEKLFF	TGCAGTGTAACCGGGGAAACTAATGAAAAACTGTTTTTT
TRBJ1-1	.	many	TRBV4-3	CASSQDRVRGTEAFF	TGCGCCAGCAGCCAAGACAGGGTCCGGGGCACTGAAGCTTTCTTT
TRBJ1-3	.	many	TRBV9	CASSPNRVSGNTIYF	TGTGCCAGCAGCCCTAACAGAGTTTCTGGAAACACCATATATTTT